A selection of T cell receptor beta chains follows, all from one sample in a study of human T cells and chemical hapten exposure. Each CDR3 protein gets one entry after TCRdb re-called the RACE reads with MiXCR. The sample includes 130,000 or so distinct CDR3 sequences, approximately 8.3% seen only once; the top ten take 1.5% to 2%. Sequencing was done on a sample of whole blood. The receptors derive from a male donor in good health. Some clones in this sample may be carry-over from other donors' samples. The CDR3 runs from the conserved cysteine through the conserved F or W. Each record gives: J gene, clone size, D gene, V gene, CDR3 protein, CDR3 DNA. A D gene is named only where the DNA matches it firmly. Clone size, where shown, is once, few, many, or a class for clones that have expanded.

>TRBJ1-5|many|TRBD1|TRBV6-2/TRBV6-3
CASRMTGLGQPQHF
TGTGCCAGCAGGATGACAGGGCTGGGGCAGCCCCAGCATTTT
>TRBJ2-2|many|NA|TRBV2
CASSLPPGHLKGGELFF
TGTGCCAGCAGCCTACCCCCGGGACACCTAAAAGGCGGGGAGCTGTTTTTT
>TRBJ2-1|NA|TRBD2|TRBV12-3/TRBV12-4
CASSPPSGGGEQFF
TGTGCCAGCAGTCCCCCCAGCGGGGGGGGTGAGCAGTTCTTC
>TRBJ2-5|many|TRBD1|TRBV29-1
CSGGQAQETQYF
TGCAGCGGTGGACAGGCGCAAGAGACCCAGTACTTC
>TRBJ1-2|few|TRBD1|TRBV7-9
CASSPPGTANGYTF
TGTGCCAGCAGCCCCCCGGGGACAGCGAATGGCTACACCTTC
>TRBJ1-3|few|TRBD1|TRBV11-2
CASSILQGLGNTIYF
TGTGCCAGCAGCATACTACAGGGGTTGGGAAACACCATATATTTT
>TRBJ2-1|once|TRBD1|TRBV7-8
CASSIAQGASFEQFF
TGTGCCAGCAGCATTGCGCAGGGGGCGTCATTTGAGCAGTTCTTC
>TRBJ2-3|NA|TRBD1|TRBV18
CASSPRQGRTSTDTQYF
TGTGCCAGCTCACCGAGACAGGGGCGGACTAGCACAGATACGCAGTATTTT
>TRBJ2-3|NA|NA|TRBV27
CASSPSADTQYF
TGTGCCAGCAGTCCATCGGCAGATACGCAGTATTTT
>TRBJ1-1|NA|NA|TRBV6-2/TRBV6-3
CASSYSEYVNTEAFF
TGTGCCAGCAGTTACTCCGAGTATGTGAACACTGAAGCTTTCTTT
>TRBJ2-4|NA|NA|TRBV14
CASSQGQQTAKNIQYF
TGTGCCAGCAGCCAAGGACAGCAAACGGCCAAAAACATTCAGTACTTC